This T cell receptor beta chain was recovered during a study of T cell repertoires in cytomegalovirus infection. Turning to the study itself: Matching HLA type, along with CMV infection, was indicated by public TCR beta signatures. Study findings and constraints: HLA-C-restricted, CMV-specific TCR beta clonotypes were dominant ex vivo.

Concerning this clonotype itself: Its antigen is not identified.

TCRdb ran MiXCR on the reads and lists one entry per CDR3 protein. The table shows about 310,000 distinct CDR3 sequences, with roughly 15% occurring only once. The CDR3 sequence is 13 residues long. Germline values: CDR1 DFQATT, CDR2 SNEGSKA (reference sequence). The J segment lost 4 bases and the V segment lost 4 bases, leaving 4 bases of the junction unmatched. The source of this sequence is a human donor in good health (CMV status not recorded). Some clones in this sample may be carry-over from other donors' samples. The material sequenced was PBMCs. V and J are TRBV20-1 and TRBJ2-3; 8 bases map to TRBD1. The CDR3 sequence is CSAILQGADTQYF. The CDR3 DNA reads TGCAGTGCTATCCTACAGGGGGCAGATACGCAGTATTTT.